Listed here are 22 T cell receptor beta chains from one sample, sequenced in a study of technical replicates of blood from a few donors. TCRdb's copy holds only in-frame clones and misses some; the assay was immunoSEQ multiplex PCR. Among tens of thousands of clones listed, about 95% were seen once. Specimen: T cells isolated from PBMCs. These receptors all stem from a human donor in good health.

The chain employs TRBV6-5 and TRBJ2-1; 7 bases align to TRBD2. Germline V gene data show CDR1 as MNHEY and CDR2 as SVGAGI. This CDR3 comprises 14 residues. Trimming cost V 5 bases and J 7 bases; bases outside gene matches: 8. CDR3 amino acids: CASSPAGAANEQFF. The CDR3, as DNA: TGTGCCAGCAGTCCGGCGGGAGCGGCGAATGAGCAGTTCTTC.

The V gene is TRBV4-2, the J gene TRBJ2-2; the D gene is possibly TRBD2 (6 bases). V lost 0 bases and J lost 6, with 8 bases in between. CDR1 and CDR2 from the germline V gene are LGHNA and YNFKEQ. The CDR3 runs 14 residues. CDR3 loop: CASSQEGGAGELFF. In DNA, the CDR3 is TGTGCCAGCAGCCAAGAGGGGGGAGCCGGGGAGCTGTTTTTT.

This rearrangement joins TRBV28 to TRBJ1-2; D remains unclear. This CDR3 contains 14 residues. From germline, CDR1 is MDHEN and CDR2 SYDVKM. V was clipped by 5 bases and J by 2 bases, with 12 bases between them. The CDR3 here is CASSPRSHNYGYTF. The CDR3 DNA reads as TGTGCCAGCAGTCCGCGGAGTCACAACTATGGCTACACCTTC.

V gene TRBV13 combines with J gene TRBJ2-7; D may be TRBD2 (6 bases). The CDR3 contains 15 residues. Germline V CDR1 and CDR2: PRHDT, FYEKMQ (reference sequence). Trimming took off 5 bases at V and 0 bases at J, with 14 bases between the two ends. DNA for the CDR3: TGTGCCAGCAGCCGGGGAGGACGGAGCTCCTACGAGCAGTACTTC. This encodes CASSRGGRSSYEQYF.

The chain has TRBV6-5 and TRBJ1-1, with D unclear. Germline loops: CDR1 MNHEY, CDR2 SVGAGI. V shed 2 bases and J shed 2 bases, with 9 bases lying between them. This CDR3 has 14 residues. The CDR3 nucleotides are TGTGCCAGCAGTTACCGTAGAAGCAACACTGAAGCTTTCTTT. Translation: CASSYRRSNTEAFF.

The V gene is TRBV10-3, the J gene TRBJ2-1; 12 nucleotides match TRBD1. Per germline, CDR1 ENHRY and CDR2 SYGVKD. This CDR3 contains 15 residues. Germline trimming cut 6 bases from V and 8 bases from J; bases unmatched to any gene: 8. CDR3 residues: CAIRAGTGGSDEQFF. The CDR3 DNA reads TGTGCCATCAGGGCTGGGACAGGGGGCTCGGATGAGCAGTTCTTC.

The CDR3 nucleotides read TGTGCCAGCAGTGGATCCCAGGGGGCCAACACTGAAGCTTTCTTT. It is translated as CASSGSQGANTEAFF. J is TRBJ1-1 and V is TRBV28, with TRBD1 identical over 8 bases. V lost 5 bases to trimming and J lost 2 bases; unmatched junction nucleotides: 7. CDR1 and CDR2 from the germline V gene are MDHEN and SYDVKM. The CDR3 consists of 15 residues. The full variable domain, with the rest looked up from reference TRBV28 and TRBJ1-1, is DVKVTQSSRYLVKRTGEKVFLECVQDMDHENMFWYRQDPGLGLRLIYFSYDVKMKEKGDIPEGYSVSREKKERFSLILESASTNQTSMYLCASSGSQGANTEAFFGQGTRLTVV.

The J gene is TRBJ2-7, the V gene TRBV29-1, with TRBD1 matching 8 bases. The CDR3 extends over 13 amino acids. Germline V lookup: CDR1 SQVTM, CDR2 ANQGSEA. With V trimmed by 1 base and J by 4 bases, 3 bases remained unmatched. The chain's CDR3 is CSVEGQGIYEQYF. In DNA, the CDR3 is TGCAGCGTTGAAGGACAGGGGATATACGAGCAGTACTTC.

The genes are TRBV19 and TRBJ2-3, with D possibly matching TRBD2 (6 bases). The CDR3 totals 15 residues. Germline CDR1 LNHDA, CDR2 SQIVND (reference sequence). V lost 3 bases, J lost 1 base, and 11 bases lay in between. The CDR3 coding sequence is TGTGCCAGTAGTATCTTTGGCGGGGGCACAGATACGCAGTATTTT. Translating gives CASSIFGGGTDTQYF.

This rearrangement joins TRBV6-1 to TRBJ2-1, with TRBD1 as a possible D gene (7 bases). Germline-derived CDR1 and CDR2 are MNHNS and SASEGT. CDR3 length equals 17 residues. Trimming removed 3 bases from V and 4 bases from J, with 19 bases in between. CDR3 protein: CASSDPGRGVVYNEQFF. DNA of the CDR3: TGTGCCAGCAGTGATCCAGGCAGGGGGGTTGTTTACAATGAGCAGTTCTTC.

The gene calls are TRBV27 and TRBJ2-1; 10 bases match TRBD2. Germline V gene data show CDR1 as MNHEY and CDR2 as SMNVEV (reference sequence). The CDR3 spans 16 residues. V gave up 4 bases and J gave up 6 bases; unmatched junction bases: 9. The CDR3 coding sequence is TGTGCCAGCAGTTCCCGCTGGAGCGGGAGGGTCAATGAGCAGTTCTTC. Translation gives CASSSRWSGRVNEQFF.

This sequence joins TRBV28 and TRBJ2-2, with 9 nucleotides matching TRBD1. Looked up from germline, CDR1 is MDHEN and CDR2 is SYDVKM. V lost 7 bases to trimming and J lost 4 bases; unmatched junction nucleotides: 10. The CDR3 is 16 amino acids. CDR3 sequence reads: CASTKNRGRGTGELFF. As DNA, the CDR3 is TGTGCCAGCACCAAAAACAGGGGGCGCGGCACCGGGGAGCTGTTTTTT.

This clone has just a few counts. The J gene is TRBJ2-1, the V gene TRBV16; D might be TRBD2 (6 bases). Per the germline V gene, CDR1 is KGHSY and CDR2 is FQNENV. The CDR3 has 14 amino acids. The germline V and J ends were trimmed by 1 base and 4 bases, with 8 bases remaining between them. CDR3 sequence reads: CASSQWEAYNEQFF. The CDR3 nucleotides are TGTGCCAGCAGCCAATGGGAGGCTTACAATGAGCAGTTCTTC.

The rearrangement uses TRBV15 and TRBJ2-1, with 9 bases fitting TRBD2. V shed 3 bases, J shed 8 bases, and the junction held 5 bases outside the gene matches. CDR3 size: 14 residues. Germline V gives CDR1 LNHNV, CDR2 YYDKDF (reference sequence). The CDR3 region is CATSSFSGRDEQFF. In DNA form, the CDR3 reads TGTGCCACCAGCAGTTTTAGCGGGAGAGATGAGCAGTTCTTC.

The V and J genes are TRBV19 and TRBJ1-1; D call uncertain. Germline CDR1 and CDR2: LNHDA and SQIVND (reference sequence). This CDR3 is built from 12 residues. The V gene lost 3 bases and the J gene lost 4 bases, with 6 bases spanning the gap. The chain's CDR3 is CASSIGVTEAFF. CDR3 nucleotide sequence: TGTGCCAGTAGTATCGGGGTCACTGAAGCTTTCTTT.

V and J are TRBV21-1 and TRBJ2-5; TRBD2 is taken as the D call from the table, unchecked against the DNA. TRBV21-1 is listed as a pseudogene. The length of the CDR3 is 10 residues. CDR3 region: CASVGGTQYF. The CDR3 nucleotides read TGTGCCAGCGTCGGTGGGACCCAGTACTTC.

The CDR3 sequence is CASSQTSGTGETQYF. CDR3 nucleotides: TGTGCCAGCAGCCAGACTAGCGGTACCGGGGAGACCCAGTACTTC. The rearrangement links TRBV4-2 to TRBJ2-5; TRBD2 matches 9 bases. V shed 3 bases and J 5 bases; nucleotides not matched to a gene: 7. The CDR3 covers 15 residues. CDR1 is LGHNA, CDR2 YNFKEQ, per germline.

The V call is TRBV9, the J call TRBJ1-1; no clear D gene. Germline CDR1 reads SGDLS; CDR2 reads YYNGEE. Between the trimmed V and J ends, which lost 4 bases and 11 bases, there was a span of 12 bases. The CDR3 runs to 11 residues. Here the CDR3 reads CASSPGERAFF. In DNA, the CDR3 is TGTGCCAGCAGCCCCGGGGAGAGGGCTTTCTTT.

The genes are TRBV14 and TRBJ2-4, with D unclear. The length of the CDR3 is 14 residues. Trimming took off 4 bases at V and 0 bases at J, with 7 bases between the two ends. The V gene's germline CDR1 is SGHDN and CDR2 FVKESK. CDR3 protein: CASSPRQAKNIQYF. The CDR3 region has the DNA TGTGCCAGCAGCCCACGACAAGCCAAAAACATTCAGTACTTC. The whole variable domain, filled in from reference TRBV14 and TRBJ2-4, reads EAGVTQFPSHSVIEKGQTVTLRCDPISGHDNLYWYRRVMGKEIKFLLHFVKESKQDESGMPNNRFLAERTGGTYSTLKVQPAELEDSGVYFCASSPRQAKNIQYFGAGTRLSVL.

This clone was picked up one time. V usage is TRBV4-1 and J usage is TRBJ1-1; D might be TRBD1 (5 bases). V gave up 2 bases and J gave up 0 bases, with 16 bases separating them. The germline V gene has CDR1 MGHRA and CDR2 YSYEKL. This CDR3 has 17 residues. CDR3 amino acids: CASSQRPGEALNTEAFF. In nucleotides, the CDR3 is TGCGCCAGCAGCCAAAGGCCGGGGGAAGCCCTGAACACTGAAGCTTTCTTT.

J is TRBJ1-2 and V is TRBV6-6; TRBD1 is a possible D gene (6 bases). Trimming left V 4 bases short and J 3 bases short, with 12 bases between. The germline gives CDR1 MNHNY, CDR2 SVGAGI (reference sequence). The CDR3 extends over 14 amino acids. The DNA of the CDR3 is TGTGCCAGCAGTTCAGGGAGGGGGTACTATGGCTACACCTTC. Translated, it gives CASSSGRGYYGYTF.

The chain uses TRBV29-1 and TRBJ2-7, with a possible D match to TRBD2 (6 bases). The germline CDR1 and CDR2 sequences are SQVTM and ANQGSEA. The CDR3 is made up of 13 amino acids. Deletions cut 6 bases from V and 6 bases from J, with 18 bases between. The CDR3 DNA reads as TGCAGCGTCCAGGGACGGCTGGAGGGCGAGCAGTACTTC. Encoded protein: CSVQGRLEGEQYF.